The present entry profiles one TCR beta chain with its context. This entry belongs to a study of CD8+ T cells in alopecia areata. This CDR3 has 13 amino acids. V was pared by 2 bases and J by 2 bases, with 6 bases between. Germline V lookup: CDR1 MNHEY, CDR2 SVGAGI. Following extraction, RNA underwent reverse transcription to cDNA, which served as the sequencing template. Clones were sequenced by immunoSEQ multiplex PCR, and TCRdb holds only the in-frame ones, with some missing. The sample includes under 200,000 clones, 65% of them seen just once. Treatment: oral pan-JAK inhibitor, 5-10 mg twice daily.

The sample in question was CD4+ T cells sorted from blood, obtained at week 4, from a patient treated with tofacitinib. The rearrangement links TRBV6-5 to TRBJ1-2; D unresolved. This sequence originates from a human donor with alopecia areata. The CDR3 loop is CASSYGNNYGYTF. The CDR3, as DNA: TGTGCCAGCAGTTACGGAAACAACTATGGCTACACCTTC.